Listed below are T cell receptor beta chains from one sample, sequenced in a study of T cell responses to AZD1222 COVID-19 vaccine. Method: immunoSEQ multiplex PCR; TCRdb's copy keeps in-frame clones and lacks some. The sample records approximately 68,000 clones, about nine tenths being singletons. The material sequenced was peripheral blood, taken on day 0 of AZD1222 vaccination. Source of these receptors: an adult in good health. The CDR3 runs from the conserved cysteine through the conserved F or W. D genes are given only for firm matches. Clone sizes are given selectively: once, few, many, or a class where the clone is expanded.

v_gene: TRBV6-1
j_gene: TRBJ1-1
d_gene: -
abundance: -
CDR3aa: CASSDPGLGAFF
CDR3nt: TGTGCCAGCAGTGATCCGGGCCTCGGGGCTTTCTTT

v_gene: TRBV24-1
j_gene: TRBJ2-7
d_gene: -
abundance: -
CDR3aa: CATSDLFGARSNEQYF
CDR3nt: TGTGCCACCAGTGATCTTTTTGGGGCCCGGAGCAACGAGCAGTACTTC

v_gene: TRBV5-6
j_gene: TRBJ1-1
d_gene: -
abundance: many
CDR3aa: CASSLWGEESEAFF
CDR3nt: TGTGCCAGCAGCTTGTGGGGCGAAGAGAGTGAAGCTTTCTTT

v_gene: TRBV5-1
j_gene: TRBJ1-2
d_gene: -
abundance: -
CDR3aa: CASSLETAYGYTF
CDR3nt: TGCGCCAGCAGCTTGGAGACAGCCTATGGCTACACCTTC

v_gene: TRBV4-1
j_gene: TRBJ2-2
d_gene: -
abundance: -
CDR3aa: CASSQGWGLSTGELFF
CDR3nt: TGCGCCAGCAGCCAAGGTTGGGGACTGAGCACCGGGGAGCTGTTTTTT

v_gene: TRBV5-1
j_gene: TRBJ2-7
d_gene: TRBD1
abundance: -
CDR3aa: CASSLEGTGAEQYF
CDR3nt: TGCGCCAGCAGCTTGGAAGGGACAGGGGCCGAGCAGTACTTC

v_gene: TRBV7-2
j_gene: TRBJ1-4
d_gene: -
abundance: -
CDR3aa: CASSLLDPTNEKLFF
CDR3nt: TGTGCCAGCAGTCTCCTGGACCCCACTAATGAAAAACTGTTTTTT

v_gene: TRBV5-1
j_gene: TRBJ1-5
d_gene: -
abundance: -
CDR3aa: CALRQQLGRGDSNQPQHF
CDR3nt: -

v_gene: TRBV29-1
j_gene: TRBJ1-1
d_gene: -
abundance: -
CDR3aa: CGSEGGQNTEAFF
CDR3nt: TGCGGCTCTGAGGGGGGACAGAACACTGAAGCTTTCTTT

v_gene: TRBV7-9
j_gene: TRBJ1-1
d_gene: -
abundance: -
CDR3aa: CASSPSVRDTEAFF
CDR3nt: TGTGCCAGCAGCCCAAGCGTGAGGGACACTGAAGCTTTCTTT

v_gene: TRBV3-1/TRBV3-2
j_gene: TRBJ1-2
d_gene: -
abundance: -
CDR3aa: CASSLQGSPLPGYTF
CDR3nt: TGTGCCAGCAGCCTACAGGGATCTCCTCTACCTGGCTACACCTTC

v_gene: TRBV6-6
j_gene: TRBJ1-4
d_gene: -
abundance: -
CDR3aa: CASSLSGDEKLFF
CDR3nt: TGTGCCAGCAGTCTATCTGGAGACGAAAAACTGTTTTTT

v_gene: TRBV7-2
j_gene: TRBJ2-1
d_gene: TRBD2
abundance: -
CDR3aa: CASSKEAGGPYEQFF
CDR3nt: TGTGCCAGCAGCAAAGAGGCGGGGGGGCCGTATGAGCAGTTCTTC

v_gene: TRBV15
j_gene: TRBJ2-7
d_gene: TRBD2
abundance: few
CDR3aa: CATSPFPRGARYEQYF
CDR3nt: TGTGCCACCAGCCCTTTTCCGCGGGGGGCCCGCTACGAGCAGTACTTC

v_gene: TRBV4-2
j_gene: TRBJ2-3
d_gene: TRBD2
abundance: -
CDR3aa: CASSQDGPSGRALADTQYF
CDR3nt: TGTGCCAGCAGCCAAGACGGGCCTAGCGGGCGAGCGCTCGCAGATACGCAGTATTTT

v_gene: TRBV6-5
j_gene: TRBJ1-1
d_gene: TRBD1
abundance: -
CDR3aa: CASRDPGQGEAFF
CDR3nt: TGTGCCAGCAGGGACCCAGGACAGGGTGAAGCTTTCTTT

v_gene: TRBV6-5
j_gene: TRBJ2-3
d_gene: -
abundance: -
CDR3aa: CASSLTGVATQYF
CDR3nt: TGTGCCAGCAGTTTGACAGGCGTCGCTACGCAGTATTTT

v_gene: TRBV30
j_gene: TRBJ2-2
d_gene: -
abundance: once
CDR3aa: CAWKRTANTGELFF
CDR3nt: TGTGCCTGGAAGAGGACCGCGAACACCGGGGAGCTGTTTTTT

v_gene: TRBV6-5
j_gene: TRBJ1-5
d_gene: -
abundance: once
CDR3aa: CASSYQYSNQPQHF
CDR3nt: TGTGCCAGCAGTTACCAGTATAGCAATCAGCCCCAGCATTTT

v_gene: TRBV6-1
j_gene: TRBJ1-1
d_gene: -
abundance: -
CDR3aa: CASSEPRIPAEAFF
CDR3nt: TGTGCCAGCAGTGAGCCCCGGATTCCGGCTGAAGCTTTCTTT

v_gene: TRBV2
j_gene: TRBJ1-2
d_gene: TRBD1
abundance: -
CDR3aa: CASRSGTGIFSSGYTF
CDR3nt: TGTGCCAGCAGATCCGGGACAGGGATTTTTTCGTCTGGCTACACCTTC

v_gene: TRBV30
j_gene: TRBJ2-1
d_gene: -
abundance: -
CDR3aa: CAWGQNNEQFF
CDR3nt: TGTGCCTGGGGGCAGAACAATGAGCAGTTCTTC

v_gene: TRBV18
j_gene: TRBJ1-6
d_gene: -
abundance: once
CDR3aa: CASSASTDSPLHF
CDR3nt: TGTGCCAGCTCCGCCTCAACGGATTCACCCCTCCACTTT

v_gene: TRBV7-2
j_gene: TRBJ1-4
d_gene: -
abundance: -
CDR3aa: CASSLEFSREKLFF
CDR3nt: TGTGCCAGCAGCTTAGAATTTAGCAGAGAAAAACTGTTTTTT

v_gene: TRBV7-2
j_gene: TRBJ1-1
d_gene: -
abundance: once
CDR3aa: CASSLRTSNTEAFF
CDR3nt: TGTGCCAGCAGCTTAAGGACATCGAACACTGAAGCTTTCTTT

v_gene: TRBV4-1
j_gene: TRBJ1-6
d_gene: -
abundance: -
CDR3aa: CASSPGNSPLHF
CDR3nt: TGCGCCAGCAGCCCAGGGAATTCACCCCTCCACTTT

v_gene: TRBV6-4
j_gene: TRBJ2-3
d_gene: TRBD1
abundance: many
CDR3aa: CASSDSTGADTQYF
CDR3nt: TGTGCCAGCAGTGACTCGACAGGGGCAGATACGCAGTATTTT

v_gene: TRBV5-6
j_gene: TRBJ1-1
d_gene: -
abundance: -
CDR3aa: CASSLLGGDEAFF
CDR3nt: TGTGCCAGCAGCTTGTTGGGGGGCGATGAAGCTTTCTTT

v_gene: TRBV30
j_gene: TRBJ2-1
d_gene: -
abundance: -
CDR3aa: CAWNEGVGEQFF
CDR3nt: TGTGCCTGGAACGAGGGAGTAGGTGAGCAGTTCTTC

v_gene: TRBV30
j_gene: TRBJ2-5
d_gene: -
abundance: -
CDR3aa: CAWSRGQQTQYF
CDR3nt: TGTGCCTGGAGTCGGGGGCAACAGACCCAGTACTTC

v_gene: TRBV7-8
j_gene: TRBJ2-7
d_gene: -
abundance: -
CDR3aa: CASSFQGVLGYEQYF
CDR3nt: TGTGCCAGCAGCTTCCAAGGGGTGTTGGGCTACGAGCAGTACTTC

v_gene: TRBV11-1
j_gene: TRBJ2-3
d_gene: -
abundance: -
CDR3aa: CASSPKLDTQYF
CDR3nt: TGTGCCAGCAGCCCTAAGCTGGATACGCAGTATTTT

v_gene: TRBV7-6
j_gene: TRBJ1-3
d_gene: -
abundance: -
CDR3aa: CASSLDGSSGNTIYF
CDR3nt: TGTGCCAGCAGCTTAGATGGTTCCTCTGGAAACACCATATATTTT

v_gene: TRBV6-5
j_gene: TRBJ2-5
d_gene: -
abundance: once
CDR3aa: CASSFPTGTPRETQYF
CDR3nt: TGTGCCAGCAGTTTTCCCACCGGGACCCCTCGGGAGACCCAGTACTTC

v_gene: TRBV11-2
j_gene: TRBJ2-3
d_gene: -
abundance: -
CDR3aa: CASSLTGDTQYF
CDR3nt: TGTGCCAGCAGCTTAACGGGAGATACGCAGTATTTT

v_gene: TRBV29-1
j_gene: TRBJ2-3
d_gene: -
abundance: -
CDR3aa: CSVRAPVPQYF
CDR3nt: TGCAGCGTTCGTGCCCCAGTTCCGCAGTATTTT

v_gene: TRBV5-1
j_gene: TRBJ2-3
d_gene: -
abundance: -
CDR3aa: CASSLRRTDTQYF
CDR3nt: TGCGCCAGCAGCTTGAGGCGCACAGATACGCAGTATTTT

v_gene: TRBV15
j_gene: TRBJ2-7
d_gene: -
abundance: once
CDR3aa: CATSQGFGYEQYF
CDR3nt: TGTGCCACGAGTCAGGGGTTCGGTTACGAGCAGTACTTC

v_gene: TRBV27
j_gene: TRBJ1-2
d_gene: TRBD1
abundance: -
CDR3aa: CASSDRGGNGYTF
CDR3nt: TGTGCCAGCAGCGACAGGGGGGGGAATGGCTACACCTTC

v_gene: TRBV2
j_gene: TRBJ1-5
d_gene: -
abundance: -
CDR3aa: CASSDEAGDYQPQHF
CDR3nt: TGTGCCAGCAGTGATGAGGCAGGGGATTATCAGCCCCAGCATTTT

v_gene: TRBV18
j_gene: TRBJ2-7
d_gene: -
abundance: -
CDR3aa: CASSPPSGSSYEQYF
CDR3nt: TGTGCCAGCTCACCACCCTCGGGGAGCTCCTACGAGCAGTACTTC

v_gene: TRBV6-2/TRBV6-3
j_gene: TRBJ1-5
d_gene: -
abundance: -
CDR3aa: CASSWGADQPQHF
CDR3nt: TGTGCCAGCAGTTGGGGGGCGGATCAGCCCCAGCATTTT

v_gene: TRBV14
j_gene: TRBJ2-7
d_gene: -
abundance: -
CDR3aa: CASSRMGLGEQYF
CDR3nt: TGTGCCAGCAGCCGCATGGGTCTAGGCGAGCAGTACTTC

v_gene: TRBV11-2
j_gene: TRBJ2-1
d_gene: TRBD2
abundance: -
CDR3aa: CASSLGAFRGGASEQFF
CDR3nt: TGTGCCAGCAGCTTAGGGGCCTTTCGCGGGGGGGCCAGTGAGCAGTTCTTC

v_gene: TRBV4-1
j_gene: TRBJ2-5
d_gene: -
abundance: few
CDR3aa: CASSQDRGGQETQYF
CDR3nt: TGCGCCAGCAGCCAAGATCGCGGCGGACAAGAGACCCAGTACTTC

v_gene: TRBV30
j_gene: TRBJ2-7
d_gene: -
abundance: -
CDR3aa: CAWSVGTWGVSSYEQYF
CDR3nt: TGTGCCTGGAGTGTAGGTACGTGGGGTGTCAGCTCCTACGAGCAGTACTTC

v_gene: TRBV5-1
j_gene: TRBJ2-3
d_gene: TRBD2
abundance: -
CDR3aa: CASSAVWGLADSLSTDTQYF
CDR3nt: TGCGCCAGCAGCGCCGTATGGGGACTAGCGGATTCTCTAAGCACAGATACGCAGTATTTT

v_gene: TRBV19
j_gene: TRBJ1-1
d_gene: -
abundance: -
CDR3aa: CASKSGYTEAFF
CDR3nt: TGTGCCAGTAAATCAGGGTACACTGAAGCTTTCTTT

v_gene: TRBV2
j_gene: TRBJ2-5
d_gene: -
abundance: -
CDR3aa: CASSAGATQETQYF
CDR3nt: TGTGCCAGCAGTGCGGGGGCGACCCAAGAGACCCAGTACTTC

v_gene: TRBV6-5
j_gene: TRBJ2-5
d_gene: TRBD2
abundance: -
CDR3aa: CATRRERGRETQYF
CDR3nt: TGTGCCACCCGTCGGGAGCGGGGTAGAGAGACCCAGTACTTC

v_gene: TRBV20-1
j_gene: TRBJ2-1
d_gene: TRBD1
abundance: -
CDR3aa: CSGQGLNEQFF
CDR3nt: TGCAGTGGACAGGGGCTGAATGAGCAGTTCTTC

v_gene: TRBV6-5
j_gene: TRBJ1-6
d_gene: TRBD1
abundance: once
CDR3aa: CASSYDRAKGSPLHF
CDR3nt: TGTGCCAGCAGTTACGACAGGGCCAAGGGATCACCCCTCCACTTT

v_gene: TRBV18
j_gene: TRBJ2-7
d_gene: TRBD1
abundance: -
CDR3aa: CASSPTGDVYYEQYF
CDR3nt: TGTGCCAGCTCACCCACAGGGGATGTTTACTACGAGCAGTACTTC

v_gene: TRBV7-9
j_gene: TRBJ1-1
d_gene: -
abundance: once
CDR3aa: CASSLDSSNTEAFF
CDR3nt: TGTGCCAGCAGCTTGGACAGTTCCAACACTGAAGCTTTCTTT

v_gene: TRBV7-2
j_gene: TRBJ1-2
d_gene: -
abundance: -
CDR3aa: CASSLELRNGYTF
CDR3nt: TGTGCCAGCAGCTTGGAGTTGAGGAATGGCTACACCTTC

v_gene: TRBV6-4
j_gene: TRBJ2-3
d_gene: -
abundance: -
CDR3aa: CASSEGTGSGADTQYF
CDR3nt: TGTGCCAGCAGTGAGGGAACAGGGTCTGGGGCAGATACGCAGTATTTT

v_gene: TRBV6-2/TRBV6-3
j_gene: TRBJ2-7
d_gene: -
abundance: -
CDR3aa: CASSYVYEQYF
CDR3nt: TGTGCCAGCAGTTACGTCTACGAGCAGTACTTC

v_gene: TRBV27
j_gene: TRBJ2-1
d_gene: -
abundance: -
CDR3aa: CASSLSRGGNEQFF
CDR3nt: TGTGCCAGCAGTTTATCCAGGGGCGGCAATGAGCAGTTCTTC

v_gene: TRBV6-4
j_gene: TRBJ1-4
d_gene: TRBD1
abundance: once
CDR3aa: CASRNRGLSEKLFF
CDR3nt: TGTGCCAGCAGAAACAGGGGGCTTAGTGAAAAACTGTTTTTT